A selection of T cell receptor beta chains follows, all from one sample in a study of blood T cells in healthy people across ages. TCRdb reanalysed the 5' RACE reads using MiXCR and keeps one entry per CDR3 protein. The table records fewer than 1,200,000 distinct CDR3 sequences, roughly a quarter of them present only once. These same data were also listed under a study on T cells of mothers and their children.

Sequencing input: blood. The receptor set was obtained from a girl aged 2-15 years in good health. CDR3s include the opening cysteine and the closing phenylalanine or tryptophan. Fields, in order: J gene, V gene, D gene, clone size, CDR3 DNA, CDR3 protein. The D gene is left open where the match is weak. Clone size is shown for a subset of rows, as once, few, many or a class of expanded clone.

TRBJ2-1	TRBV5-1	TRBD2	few	TGCGCCAGCAGCTTGACCAGCGGGGGGGTTGAGAATGAGCAGTTCTTC	CASSLTSGGVENEQFF
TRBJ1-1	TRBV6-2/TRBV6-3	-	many	TGTGCCAGCAGTTTCGCCAGCTTGGAAGCTTTCTTT	CASSFASLEAFF
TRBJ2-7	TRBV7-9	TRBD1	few	TGTGCCAGCAGCAAGAGGGACAGGGACCCCTACGAGCAGTACTTC	CASSKRDRDPYEQYF
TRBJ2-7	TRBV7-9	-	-	TGTGCCAGCAGCTTAGGGACACTCCTCTCCTACGAGCAGTACTTC	CASSLGTLLSYEQYF
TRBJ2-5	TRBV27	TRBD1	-	TGTGCCAGCAGTGATAGAACAGGGGGGACCCAGTACTTC	CASSDRTGGTQYF
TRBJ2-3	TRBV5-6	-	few	TGTGCCAGCAGCTTGGTGGCGGAGTTAGATACGCAGTATTTT	CASSLVAELDTQYF
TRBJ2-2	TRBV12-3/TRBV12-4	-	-	TGTGCCAGCAGTTTCTCTAAGGGGTACTTCACCGGGGAGCTGTTTTTT	CASSFSKGYFTGELFF
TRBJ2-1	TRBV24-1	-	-	TGTGCCACCAGTTCCGGACAGGAGGGGTTCTTC	CATSSGQEGFF
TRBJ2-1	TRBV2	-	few	TGTGCCAGCCTTCGTGCGTTTAATGAGCAGTTCTTC	CASLRAFNEQFF
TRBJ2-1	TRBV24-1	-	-	TGTGCCACCGACCGGGACAACGAGCAGTTCTTC	CATDRDNEQFF
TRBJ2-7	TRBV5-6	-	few	TGTGCCAGCAGCTTGGCCGGCCCTGGCAACAGCGTCAGAACCTACGAGCAGTACTTC	CASSLAGPGNSVRTYEQYF
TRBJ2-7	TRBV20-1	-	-	TGCAGTGCTAGCAGTCGAGGGGGAACCTACGAGCAGTACTTC	CSASSRGGTYEQYF
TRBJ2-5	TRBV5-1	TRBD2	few	TGCGCCAGCAGAGAGCGGGAGTCGGGCCAAGAGACCCAGTACTTC	CASRERESGQETQYF
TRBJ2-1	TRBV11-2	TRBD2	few	TGTGCCAGCAGCTTAGATCTAGCGGGAGGCTCCTACAATGAGCAGTTCTTC	CASSLDLAGGSYNEQFF
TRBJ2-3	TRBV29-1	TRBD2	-	TGCAGCGTTGAAGCTAGCGGTCTGATGGCAGATACGCAGTATTTT	CSVEASGLMADTQYF
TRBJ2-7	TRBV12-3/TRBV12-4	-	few	TGTGCCAGCAGCAAACAGGGCCTTAATCGATACGAGCAGTACTTC	CASSKQGLNRYEQYF